What follows are 5 T cell receptor beta chains derived from one specimen sequenced in a study of OX40 agonist ivuxolimab in advanced cancers. Assay: immunoSEQ multiplex PCR; the TCRdb copy retains only in-frame clones and omits some. Of about 73,000 clones in the sample, roughly nine tenths were seen once. This specimen was CD4+ or CD8+ T cells sorted from blood, taken in a trial of the OX40 agonist ivuxolimab. The receptors come from an adult with an advanced solid tumor such as melanoma, head and neck, liver or kidney cancer.

The gene calls are TRBV4-3 and TRBJ1-2; maybe TRBD1 (5 bases). The CDR3 is made up of 15 amino acids. Germline V lookup: CDR1 LGHNA, CDR2 YSLEER. The V gene lost 3 bases and the J gene lost 0 bases, with 11 bases spanning the gap. The DNA for the CDR3 is TGCGCCAGCAGCCATCCGGGACGAGCTAACTATGGCTACACCTTC. The encoded protein is CASSHPGRANYGYTF.

J is TRBJ2-5 and V is TRBV5-4; TRBD2 matches 9 bases. Per germline, CDR1 SGHNT and CDR2 YYREEE (reference sequence). V lost 2 bases, J lost 2 bases, and 4 bases stayed unmatched. The CDR3 runs 15 residues. The CDR3 here is CASSLAGGPQETQYF. CDR3 coding DNA: TGTGCCAGCAGCTTAGCGGGGGGCCCTCAAGAGACCCAGTACTTC.

The chain has TRBV10-1 and TRBJ2-1; TRBD2 matches 9 bases. The germline gives CDR1 WNHNN, CDR2 SYGVQD (reference sequence). The ends lost 10 bases at V and 2 bases at J; junction bases unmatched: 12. CDR3 size: 16 residues. In DNA, the CDR3 is TGCGCCACGCCCCTAATCGCGGGGGGGCCCTACAATGAGCAGTTCTTC. This translates into CATPLIAGGPYNEQFF.

The rearrangement uses TRBV11-2 and TRBJ1-1; 7 bases are shared with TRBD1. The length of the CDR3 is 14 residues. CDR1 is SGHAT and CDR2 is FQNNGV in the germline V gene. For the CDR3, the DNA is TGTGCGTCAGGGGGGGCGAGGGCTAACACTGAAGCTTTCTTT. This gives the protein CASGGARANTEAFF.

This clone occurred once. The chain links TRBV9 to TRBJ1-2; D is unclear. The CDR3 length is 13 residues. CDR1 is SGDLS, CDR2 YYNGEE, per germline. Trimming removed 2 bases from V and 6 bases from J, with 11 bases in between. In DNA form, the CDR3 reads TGTGCCAGCAGCGTTGGGTTAGGAAATGGCTACACCTTC. It codes for CASSVGLGNGYTF. The full variable domain, its missing parts supplied by reference TRBV9 and TRBJ1-2, is DSGVTQTPKHLITATGQRVTLRCSPRSGDLSVYWYQQSLDQGLQFLIQYYNGEERAKGNILERFSAQQFPDLHSELNLSSLELGDSALYFCASSVGLGNGYTFGSGTRLTVV.